The source of this T cell receptor beta chain is a study of shared T cell receptors in the human thymus. The CDR3 spans 15 residues. The V end was cut by 6 bases, the J end by 6 bases, with 20 bases between. The germline CDR1 and CDR2 sequences are LNHDA and SQIVND (reference sequence). TCRdb keeps only in-frame clones here, not all; method: immunoSEQ multiplex PCR. This sample has 640,000 or so clones, with approximately 89% found just once. The data also belong to a second study, concerning human thymus T cells. That work states: Healthy Finnish infants undergoing corrective surgery for congenital heart defects were used as donors. Thymic material originated from resections removed in the course of corrective heart surgery. There were highly overlapping thymic repertoires among unrelated individuals, as related research reported.

Sequencing was done on a sample of thymocytes. The rearrangement links TRBV19 to TRBJ1-2; D may be TRBD1 (5 bases). This TCR derives from a boy younger than two with a congenital heart defect. CDR3 loop: CASSLMGQEKDGYTF. The CDR3 DNA sequence: TGTGCCAGTAGCCTGATGGGGCAGGAGAAGGATGGCTACACCTTC.